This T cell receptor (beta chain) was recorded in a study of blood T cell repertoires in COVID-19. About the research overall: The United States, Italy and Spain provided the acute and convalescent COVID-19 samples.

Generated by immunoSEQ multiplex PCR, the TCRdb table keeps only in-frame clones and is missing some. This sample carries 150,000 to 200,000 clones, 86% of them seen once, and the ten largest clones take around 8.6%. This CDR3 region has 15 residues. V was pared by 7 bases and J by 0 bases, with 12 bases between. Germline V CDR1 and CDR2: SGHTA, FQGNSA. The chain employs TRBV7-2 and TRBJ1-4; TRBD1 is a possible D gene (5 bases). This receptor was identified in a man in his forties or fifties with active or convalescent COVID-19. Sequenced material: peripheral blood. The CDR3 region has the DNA TGTGCCAGCACCCCAAGGGGCGCAACTAATGAAAAACTGTTTTTT. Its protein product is CASTPRGATNEKLFF.